The rows below give T cell receptor beta chains drawn from one sample of a study of T cells in Graves' hyperthyroidism and ophthalmopathy. TCRdb recomputed calls from the multiplex PCR reads with MiXCR, one row per CDR3 protein. The sample has around 700,000 distinct CDR3 sequences, 15% to 20% seen once. The sequenced sample consisted of blood. The receptors come from a woman aged 45-59 years with Graves' hyperthyroidism that later progressed to Graves' ophthalmopathy. Both conserved end residues are part of each CDR3. D genes are given only for firm matches. Some rows mark clone size as missing; the rest say once, few, many or name a class of expanded clone.

d_gene	v_gene	abundance	j_gene	CDR3nt	CDR3aa
NA	TRBV4-1	few	TRBJ2-2	TGCGCCAGCAGCCAATCTAGGGAGATGAACACCGGGGAGCTGTTTTTT	CASSQSREMNTGELFF
TRBD1	TRBV27	NA	TRBJ2-7	TGTGCCAGCAGTTCCCGGCAGGGGGCGACAGGTGCGGACTACGAGCAGTACTTC	CASSSRQGATGADYEQYF
TRBD1	TRBV12-3/TRBV12-4	few	TRBJ1-1	TGTGCCAGCAGTACCAGGGACAGGGAAGCTGAAGCTTTCTTT	CASSTRDREAEAFF
NA	TRBV29-1	few	TRBJ1-1	TGCAGCGTGGGGAAGACAGGTTACCCGAACACTGAAGCTCTCTTT	CSVGKTGYPNTEALF
TRBD2	TRBV6-1	NA	TRBJ2-3	TGTGCCAGCAGTGAAATGAGACTAGCGACAGATACGCAGTATTTT	CASSEMRLATDTQYF
NA	TRBV6-1	NA	TRBJ2-3	TGTGCCAGCAGTGACTATACGCAGTATTTT	CASSDYTQYF
NA	TRBV6-1	NA	TRBJ1-4	TGTGCCAGCAGGGGGGATAGTGAAAAACTGTTTTTT	CASRGDSEKLFF
NA	TRBV6-2/TRBV6-3	few	TRBJ1-2	TGTGCCAGCAGCGACTCAGACAGGATTTATGGCTACACCTTC	CASSDSDRIYGYTF
NA	TRBV29-1	NA	TRBJ2-1	TGCAGCGTTGCGGACCAAGGGTATGAGCAGTTCTTC	CSVADQGYEQFF
TRBD1	TRBV14	few	TRBJ1-2	TGTGCCAGCAGCCAAGATTATAACAGGGGGTCCTATGGCTACACCTTC	CASSQDYNRGSYGYTF
TRBD1	TRBV11-2	many	TRBJ2-4	TGTGCCAGCAGAGAGGGACAGGGGATTTCGGACATTCAGTACTTC	CASREGQGISDIQYF
NA	TRBV6-6	NA	TRBJ1-1	TGTGCCAGCAGTTACCTGAGGGGAGGCACTGAAGCTTTCTTT	CASSYLRGGTEAFF
NA	TRBV6-1	NA	TRBJ2-7	TGTGCCAGCAGCCGAGGGGCCATGGGGGGCTTAGGGTTATACGAGCAGTACTTC	CASSRGAMGGLGLYEQYF
NA	TRBV19	NA	TRBJ2-1	TGTGCCAGTAGTTGGGGCAGGGGAGTCGGCAATGAGCAGTTCTTC	CASSWGRGVGNEQFF
TRBD2	TRBV10-1	few	TRBJ2-7	TGCGCCAGCAGTGCCCGGGGGGGGGCCTACGAGCAGTACTTC	CASSARGGAYEQYF
TRBD1	TRBV20-1	few	TRBJ2-7	TGCAGTGCTCGTATACAGGGGTTCGCCTACGAGCAGTACTTC	CSARIQGFAYEQYF
NA	TRBV7-2	many	TRBJ2-1	TGTGCCAGCACCGAAAGCGCGGGCGGCTCCTACAATGAGCAGTTCTTC	CASTESAGGSYNEQFF
NA	TRBV10-2	NA	TRBJ2-1	TGCGCAGCCTCAGGCGCCTACAATGAGCAGTTCTTC	CAASGAYNEQFF
NA	TRBV5-1	NA	TRBJ2-3	TGCGCCAGCAGCCCCGGGGGAGGTACCGCAGATACGCAGTACTTT	CASSPGGGTADTQYF
NA	TRBV10-3	few	TRBJ1-3	TGTGCCATCAGTTCCGTGGACTCGGCACACCTCTCTGGAAACACCATATATTTT	CAISSVDSAHLSGNTIYF
NA	TRBV6-2/TRBV6-3	NA	TRBJ1-3	TGTGCCAGCAACGGGGAAAACAGAGTCCTCTCTGGAAACACCATATATTTT	CASNGENRVLSGNTIYF
NA	TRBV7-9	NA	TRBJ1-2	TGTGCCAGCACCCTCGGGAGTTTGGACTACACCTTC	CASTLGSLDYTF